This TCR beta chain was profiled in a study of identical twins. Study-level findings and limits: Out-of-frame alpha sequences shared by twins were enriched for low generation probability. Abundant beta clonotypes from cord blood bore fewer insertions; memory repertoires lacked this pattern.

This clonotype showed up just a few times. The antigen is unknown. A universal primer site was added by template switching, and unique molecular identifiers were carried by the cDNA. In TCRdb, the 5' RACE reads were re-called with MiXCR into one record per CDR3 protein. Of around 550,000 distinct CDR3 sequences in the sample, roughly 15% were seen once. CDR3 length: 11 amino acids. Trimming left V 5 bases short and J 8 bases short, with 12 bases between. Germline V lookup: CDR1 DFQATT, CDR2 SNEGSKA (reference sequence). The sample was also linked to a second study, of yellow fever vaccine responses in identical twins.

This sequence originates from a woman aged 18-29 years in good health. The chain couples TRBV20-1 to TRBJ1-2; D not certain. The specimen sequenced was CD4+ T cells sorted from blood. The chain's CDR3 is CSAEWQQGYTF. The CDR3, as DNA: TGCAGTGCTGAGTGGCAGCAAGGCTACACCTTC.